This T cell receptor beta chain is drawn from a study of T cell responses to AZD1222 COVID-19 vaccine. Study findings and constraints: Clonal diversity was possibly underestimated, and the donors were mostly white British, with more females.

Trimming removed 6 bases from V and 7 bases from J; junction bases left unmatched: 7. Germline loops: CDR1 MNHEY, CDR2 SVGAGI. The length of the CDR3 is 14 residues. As to this clone: The antigen is not known.

The method was immunoSEQ multiplex PCR; TCRdb's version includes in-frame clones alone and lacks a portion of them. The sample consists of roughly 140,000 clones, about 93% of them appearing once. The specimen comprised peripheral blood, sampled on day 0 of AZD1222 vaccination. The chain carries TRBV6-5 and TRBJ1-5; 9 nucleotides match TRBD1. This receptor was obtained from an adult in good health. In DNA, the CDR3 is TGTGCCAGCAGGGGGACAGGGCTGCAACAGCCCCAGCATTTT. It encodes CASRGTGLQQPQHF.